The 32 T cell receptor beta chains listed next were all sequenced from one sample in a study of blood T cell repertoires in COVID-19. Clones were sequenced by immunoSEQ multiplex PCR, and TCRdb holds only the in-frame ones, with some missing. Of a few hundred thousand clones listed, around 90% are singletons. Sequenced material: PBMCs or T cells enriched from blood (not recorded which). All receptors come from a human donor in a cohort exposed to, infected with or recovered from COVID-19 (not recorded which). The donor label of this sample is uncertain.

The chain links TRBV27 to TRBJ1-1; D unclear. The germline V gene has CDR1 MNHEY and CDR2 SMNVEV (reference sequence). With 3 bases removed from V and 0 bases from J, the gap between germline ends came to 8 bases. The CDR3 runs 14 residues. As DNA, the CDR3 is TGTGCCAGCAGTTTCAGGCCCATGAACACTGAAGCTTTCTTT. This sequence encodes CASSFRPMNTEAFF.

The J gene is TRBJ1-6, the V gene TRBV6-2 or TRBV6-3, with no clear D. CDR3 length: 12 residues. Per germline, CDR1 MNHEY and CDR2 SVGEGT. V was clipped by 4 bases and J by 7 bases, with 5 bases between them. The CDR3 sequence: CASSSFNSPLHF. In nucleotides, the CDR3 is TGTGCCAGCAGTTCATTCAATTCACCCCTCCACTTT.

This chain joins TRBV7-9 and TRBJ1-5, with 8 bases fitting TRBD1. The CDR3 is 14 residues long. Germline trimming cut 4 bases from V and 5 bases from J; bases unmatched to any gene: 4. The germline gives CDR1 SEHNR, CDR2 FQNEAQ (reference sequence). CDR3 in DNA: TGTGCCAGCAGCTCTCCAGGGGGCGATCAGCCCCAGCATTTT. This encodes CASSSPGGDQPQHF.

This chain joins TRBV27 and TRBJ2-5; a possible D gene is TRBD1 (6 bases). The CDR3 contains 12 residues. CDR1 MNHEY and CDR2 SMNVEV come from the germline V gene (reference sequence). V lost 5 bases, J lost 5 bases, and 9 bases lay in between. The CDR3 DNA reads TGTGCCAGCAGTGGGGGCGGGGAGACCCAGTACTTC. Its protein product is CASSGGGETQYF.

This clone appeared a single time. This chain joins TRBV11-2 and TRBJ2-1, with 9 positions matching TRBD1. The CDR3 length is 18 residues. The J segment lost 7 bases and the V segment lost 4 bases, leaving 17 bases of the junction unmatched. CDR1 and CDR2 (germline): SGHAT, FQNNGV. This CDR3 is CASSSIVKLGTGRNEQFF. Written as DNA, the CDR3 is TGTGCCAGCAGCTCGATAGTTAAGCTCGGGACAGGGAGGAATGAGCAGTTCTTC. The variable domain in full, with the rest retrieved from reference TRBV11-2 and TRBJ2-1, is EAGVAQSPRYKIIEKRQSVAFWCNPISGHATLYWYQQILGQGPKLLIQFQNNGVVDDSQLPKDRFSAERLKGVDSTLKIQPAKLEDSAVYLCASSSIVKLGTGRNEQFFGPGTRLTVL.

The chain uses TRBV2 and TRBJ2-3; D call uncertain. V lost 5 bases and J lost 2, with 8 bases in between. This CDR3 is 13 amino acids long. Germline CDR1 is SNHLY and CDR2 is FYNNEI. CDR3 DNA sequence: TGTGCCAGCAGTCCCGGTCTCACAGATACGCAGTATTTT. Translated: CASSPGLTDTQYF.

This clone has only one observation. This rearrangement joins TRBV7-2 to TRBJ1-1; D is ambiguous. Per germline, CDR1 SGHTA and CDR2 FQGNSA. The CDR3 is 13 amino acids. V lost 1 base to trimming and J lost 3 bases, with 6 bases between them. The CDR3 protein is CASSLVDDTEAFF. CDR3 DNA: TGTGCCAGCAGCTTAGTAGATGACACTGAAGCTTTCTTT.

This chain joins TRBV19 and TRBJ1-1, with 8 nucleotides matching TRBD1. The CDR3 has 12 residues. Germline lookup yields CDR1 LNHDA and CDR2 SQIVND (reference sequence). V trimming: 10 bases; J trimming: 5 bases; junction bases outside the gene matches: 6. CDR3 protein: CATQQGGTEAFF. The DNA for the CDR3 is TGTGCCACCCAACAGGGGGGTACTGAAGCTTTCTTT.

The sample holds a few counts of this clone. The chain uses TRBV30 and TRBJ1-3, with D uncertain. The germline V gene encodes CDR1 GTSNPN and CDR2 SVGIG (reference sequence). There are 12 residues in the CDR3. Trimming stripped 4 bases from V and 7 bases from J, with 11 bases between. In DNA, the CDR3 is TGTGCCTGGACCCCTACGGGGAACACCATATATTTT. Translated, it gives CAWTPTGNTIYF. Using reference TRBV30 and TRBJ1-3 for the parts outside the CDR3, the full variable domain is SQTIHQWPATLVQPVGSPLSLECTVEGTSNPNLYWYRQAAGRGLQLLFYSVGIGQISSEVPQNLSASRPQDRQFILSSKKLLLSDSGFYLCAWTPTGNTIYFGEGSWLTVV.

The J gene is TRBJ2-7, the V gene TRBV2, with 7 bases fitting TRBD1. CDR3 length: 14 amino acids. V trimming: 6 bases; J trimming: 2 bases; junction bases outside the gene matches: 7. Germline V gives CDR1 SNHLY, CDR2 FYNNEI. Written as DNA, the CDR3 is TGTGCCAGCAGGGGGACAGCTACTGCCTACGAGCAGTACTTC. It codes for CASRGTATAYEQYF.

The chain employs TRBV27 and TRBJ1-6; TRBD1 matches 7 bases. The V and J ends lost 3 bases and 10 bases, in that order; junction bases with no gene match: 9. The CDR3 runs to 15 residues. CDR1 is MNHEY, CDR2 SMNVEV, per germline (reference sequence). The CDR3 reads CASSFSGTASSPLHF. The CDR3 nucleotides read TGTGCCAGCAGTTTCTCCGGGACAGCCTCGTCACCCCTCCACTTT.

The chain links TRBV10-3 to TRBJ2-1; 10 bases are shared with TRBD2. V was clipped by 5 bases and J by 8 bases; unmatched bases: 9. The CDR3 extends over 15 amino acids. CDR1 is ENHRY, CDR2 SYGVKD, per germline. Here the CDR3 DNA reads TGTGCCATCAGTTCTTTCTGGACTAGCGGCGATGAGCAGTTCTTC. It encodes CAISSFWTSGDEQFF.

This rearrangement joins TRBV7-2 to TRBJ2-7; 9 bases align to TRBD2. The germline gives CDR1 SGHTA, CDR2 FQGNSA. The V gene end was trimmed by 1 base and the J gene end by 7 bases; junction bases not matched to a gene: 20. This CDR3 spans 19 amino acids. As DNA, the CDR3 is TGTGCCAGCAGCTTAGACCGAACTCGATCTAGCGGGGTCGGTGGAGAGCAGTACTTC. This encodes CASSLDRTRSSGVGGEQYF.

This chain uses TRBV4-1 with TRBJ2-7; the D gene is possibly TRBD2 (6 bases). The length of the CDR3 is 14 residues. V shed 2 bases and J shed 5 bases, with 13 bases lying between them. Germline CDR1 is MGHRA and CDR2 is YSYEKL. For the CDR3, the DNA is TGCGCCAGCAGCCAACCACGACGCGGGAACGAGCAGTACTTC. It codes for CASSQPRRGNEQYF.

This chain uses TRBV4-1 with TRBJ2-7; TRBD1 matches 8 bases. The V gene's germline CDR1 is MGHRA and CDR2 YSYEKL. This CDR3 is 15 amino acids long. V was clipped by 1 base and J by 2 bases; unmatched bases: 4. This CDR3 is CASSQGQGTTYEQYF. For the CDR3, the DNA is TGCGCCAGCAGCCAAGGACAGGGGACGACCTACGAGCAGTACTTC.

The chain joins TRBV19 to TRBJ1-5, with a possible D match to TRBD1 (6 bases). V shed 5 bases and J shed 4 bases, with 12 bases lying between them. Per germline, CDR1 LNHDA and CDR2 SQIVND (reference sequence). CDR3 length: 14 residues. The CDR3 region has the DNA TGTGCCAGTAGTGGTCGGACAGATAATCAGCCCCAGCATTTT. Residues: CASSGRTDNQPQHF.

The V and J genes are TRBV2 and TRBJ1-5, with TRBD1 as a possible D gene (6 bases). The germline V gene has CDR1 SNHLY and CDR2 FYNNEI. The CDR3 sequence is 14 residues long. V shed 4 bases and J shed 4 bases, with 11 bases lying between them. CDR3: CASSGAGANQPQHF. CDR3 nucleotides: TGTGCCAGCAGTGGGGCAGGGGCAAATCAGCCCCAGCATTTT. The full variable domain, rest sourced from reference TRBV2 and TRBJ1-5, is EPEVTQTPSHQVTQMGQEVILRCVPISNHLYFYWYRQILGQKVEFLVSFYNNEISEKSEIFDDQFSVERPDGSNFTLKIRSTKLEDSAMYFCASSGAGANQPQHFGDGTRLSIL.

This sequence joins TRBV6-5 and TRBJ1-4; 7 positions match TRBD1. This CDR3 comprises 13 residues. The germline gives CDR1 MNHEY, CDR2 SVGAGI. Losses at the gene ends were 6 bases for V and 7 bases for J; bases not matched to a gene: 5. CDR3 residues: CASRAGGTEKLFF. The CDR3 DNA is TGTGCCAGCAGGGCAGGGGGTACTGAAAAACTGTTTTTT.

This clone was seen only a few times. This chain connects TRBV27 to TRBJ2-2; 7 bases fit TRBD2. From germline, CDR1 is MNHEY and CDR2 SMNVEV (reference sequence). V lost 7 bases, J lost 2 bases, and 4 bases stayed unmatched. The CDR3 totals 14 residues. In DNA, the CDR3 is TGTGCCAGCAAGGCGGGGGTCAACACCGGGGAGCTGTTTTTT. Translated: CASKAGVNTGELFF.

This clone was seen only once. This sequence joins TRBV19 and TRBJ1-1; D gene uncertain. This CDR3 is built from 13 residues. Germline V gene lookup returns CDR1 LNHDA and CDR2 SQIVND (reference sequence). Trimming removed 3 bases at V and 3 bases at J, with 8 bases between. Here the CDR3 reads CASSIDGDTEAFF. CDR3 nucleotides: TGTGCCAGTAGTATCGACGGAGACACTGAAGCTTTCTTT.

In this sample, this clone turned up once. The chain has TRBV4-1 and TRBJ2-5; 8 bases map to TRBD1. The J segment lost 5 bases and the V segment lost 5 bases, leaving 10 bases of the junction unmatched. This CDR3 region has 15 residues. CDR1 and CDR2 from the germline V gene are MGHRA and YSYEKL. CDR3 sequence (DNA): TGCGCCAGCAGCTCGGAGGGCAGGGGGCACGAGACCCAGTACTTC. Amino acid sequence: CASSSEGRGHETQYF.

The CDR3 loop reads CACDVDYRAKNIQYF. The CDR3 DNA reads TGTGCCTGCGACGTGGACTACCGAGCCAAAAACATTCAGTACTTC. The rearrangement links TRBV30 to TRBJ2-4; D perhaps matches TRBD2 (6 bases). V lost 6 bases to trimming and J lost 0 bases, with 15 bases between them. Germline CDR1 reads GTSNPN; CDR2 reads SVGIG (reference sequence). This CDR3 comprises 15 residues.

The chain combines TRBV5-1 with TRBJ2-7; a weak D match, TRBD1 (5 bases). This CDR3 comprises 13 residues. Trimming cost V 0 bases and J 7 bases, with 11 bases left between them. Germline values: CDR1 SGHRS, CDR2 YFSETQ. CDR3 region: CASSLVVQGEQYF. The CDR3 DNA follows: TGCGCCAGCAGCTTGGTAGTCCAGGGTGAGCAGTACTTC.

Comment on this clone: Its ends do not fully match the called genes, so a read error is possible. In nucleotides, the CDR3 is TGTGCCAGCAACGTACAACCGGGCACAGATACGCAGTATTTT. Its protein is CASNVQPGTDTQYF. The chain joins TRBV9 to TRBJ2-3; D ambiguous. CDR1 and CDR2 from the germline V gene are SGDLS and YYNGEE. The CDR3 is 14 residues long.

The V gene is TRBV6-5, the J gene TRBJ2-5, with D possibly matching TRBD2 (5 bases). The CDR3 sequence is 14 residues long. Trimming took 1 base from V and 2 from J, leaving 8 bases between them. Germline V CDR1 and CDR2: MNHEY, SVGAGI. The DNA for the CDR3 is TGTGCCAGCAGTTACTATGGAGGTCAAGAGACCCAGTACTTC. Translated, it gives CASSYYGGQETQYF.

J is TRBJ1-3 and V is TRBV11-2; D call uncertain. Germline V gene data show CDR1 as SGHAT and CDR2 as FQNNGV. The CDR3 totals 12 residues. V lost 4 bases and J lost 9, with 10 bases in between. The CDR3, as DNA: TGTGCCAGCAGCTCATACCTCGGCACCATATATTTT. Translating it yields CASSSYLGTIYF.

This chain joins TRBV11-3 and TRBJ2-2; D uncertain. The CDR3 sequence is 15 residues long. CDR1 SGHNT and CDR2 YENEEA come from the germline V gene. Trimming stripped 5 bases from V and 5 bases from J, with 15 bases between. The CDR3 DNA follows: TGTGCCAGCAGCCCCCCGCCGGCGACAACCGGGGAGCTGTTTTTT. Its translation: CASSPPPATTGELFF.

The V gene is TRBV12-5, the J gene TRBJ1-6; possibly TRBD1 for D (5 bases). V lost 3 bases and J 7 bases, leaving 19 bases between the germline ends. CDR3 length: 17 residues. Germline CDR1 is LGHNT and CDR2 is FRNRAP. The CDR3 loop reads CASGLGEGAGLNSPLHF. CDR3 DNA sequence: TGTGCTAGTGGTTTAGGTGAAGGGGCTGGGTTAAATTCACCCCTCCACTTT.

The V and J genes are TRBV7-3 and TRBJ2-1; tentative D call: TRBD2 (6 bases). CDR1 SGHTA and CDR2 FQGTGA come from the germline V gene. CDR3 length: 15 amino acids. Trimming stripped 3 bases from V and 0 bases from J, with 9 bases between. In DNA form, the CDR3 reads TGTGCCAGCAGCTTGCGGGGAAGCTCCTACAATGAGCAGTTCTTC. Protein sequence: CASSLRGSSYNEQFF.

The chain links TRBV19 to TRBJ2-3; perhaps TRBD1 as D (6 bases). The CDR3 runs 14 residues. Trimming took off 3 bases at V and 5 bases at J, with 12 bases between the two ends. Germline V gene lookup returns CDR1 LNHDA and CDR2 SQIVND (reference sequence). The CDR3 coding sequence is TGTGCCAGTAGTATTGGGGGCAGTGGAGATACGCAGTATTTT. As protein: CASSIGGSGDTQYF. Full variable domain (outside the CDR3, taken from reference TRBV19 and TRBJ2-3): DGGITQSPKYLFRKEGQNVTLSCEQNLNHDAMYWYRQDPGQGLRLIYYSQIVNDFQKGDIAEGYSVSREKKESFPLTVTSAQKNPTAFYLCASSIGGSGDTQYFGPGTRLTVL.

V usage is TRBV20-1 and J usage is TRBJ2-7; D is uncertain. The CDR3 is made up of 13 amino acids. The germline V and J ends were trimmed by 3 bases and 1 base, with 10 bases remaining between them. Germline CDR1 and CDR2: DFQATT and SNEGSKA (reference sequence). CDR3 coding DNA: TGCAGTGCTAGTCCTACAGATTCCTACGAGCAGTACTTC. Protein product: CSASPTDSYEQYF.

This sequence joins TRBV7-9 and TRBJ1-4; no definite D call. V was shortened by 5 bases and J by 8 bases, with 15 bases between the two germline ends. Germline V gene lookup returns CDR1 SEHNR and CDR2 FQNEAQ (reference sequence). CDR3 length: 14 residues. The CDR3 is CASSPNSASEKLFF. In DNA form, the CDR3 reads TGTGCCAGCAGCCCCAATAGTGCTTCCGAAAAACTGTTTTTT.